The clone carrying this T cell receptor (beta chain) was seen many times. The antigen is undetermined. These data are taken from a study of T-cell reconstitution after alpha-beta-depleted transplantation in children. Germline loops: CDR1 SGHAT, CDR2 FQNNGV. The CDR3 extends over 14 amino acids. V lost 4 bases, J lost 6 bases, and 15 bases lay in between. Study observations and caveats: Newly made T cells mostly supplied T-cell counts and diversity one year after transplant. It was surviving recipient T cells and thymic progenitors that gave some patients high TCRbeta diversity at day 60.

During its preparation, the TCRbeta library received unique molecular identifiers. MiXCR, applied by TCRdb to the PCR reads, yields one record per CDR3 protein. The sample yields approximately 170,000 distinct CDR3 sequences, 11% seen once. The sequenced sample was PBMCs, obtained before TCRalphabeta/CD19-depleted stem cell transplant. V usage is TRBV11-2 and J usage is TRBJ1-2; D unclear. This receptor was taken from a boy aged 2 to 10 with acute myeloid leukemia, due to receive a stem cell transplant. CDR3 in DNA: TGTGCCAGCAGCTCAGTTCCAAAGAGACATGGCTACACCTTC. It is translated as CASSSVPKRHGYTF. Based on the CDR3 plus reference TRBV11-2 and TRBJ1-2, the full variable domain is EAGVAQSPRYKIIEKRQSVAFWCNPISGHATLYWYQQILGQGPKLLIQFQNNGVVDDSQLPKDRFSAERLKGVDSTLKIQPAKLEDSAVYLCASSSVPKRHGYTFGSGTRLTVV.